This T cell receptor beta chain was obtained from a study of OX40 agonist ivuxolimab in advanced cancers. Study observations and caveats: Mean expanded clone counts were higher in CD8+ than CD4+ T cells.

Remarks on this clone: Its antigen is still unknown.

Germline lookup yields CDR1 MNHEY and CDR2 SVGAGI. CDR3 size: 15 residues. Germline trimming cut 4 bases from V and 0 bases from J; bases unmatched to any gene: 2. Assay used: immunoSEQ multiplex PCR; TCRdb lists only in-frame clones, some missing. The sample lists tens of thousands of clones, around 93% occurring once. J is TRBJ2-7 and V is TRBV6-5; 11 nucleotides line up with TRBD2. The sequencing used CD4+ or CD8+ T cells sorted from blood, collected in a trial of the OX40 agonist ivuxolimab. This clonotype was sampled from an adult with an advanced solid tumor such as melanoma, head and neck, liver or kidney cancer. CDR3 DNA sequence: TGTGCCAGCAGTTCCCTAGCGGGAGGCTCCTACGAGCAGTACTTC. It codes for CASSSLAGGSYEQYF.